What follows are 18 T cell receptor beta chains derived from one specimen sequenced in a study of neurological immune-mediated disorders. TCRdb independently ran MiXCR on the 5' RACE reads; one entry per CDR3 protein. The sample lists about 19,000 distinct CDR3 sequences, about 2.6% seen once, with 4.5% to 6% in the top ten. The sequencing input was PBMCs. These receptors were obtained from a woman between 18 and 30 years old with multiple sclerosis.

This clonotype was seen at least ten times. The chain uses TRBV6-2 or TRBV6-3 and TRBJ2-3; 14 positions match TRBD2. The junction had 3 bases not matched to a gene; V was cut back by 5 bases and J by 5 bases. CDR1 is MNHEY, CDR2 SVGEGT, per germline. There are 15 residues in the CDR3. CDR3 DNA sequence: TGTGCCAGCAGTCCCGGGACTAGCGGGAGAGATACGCAGTATTTT. Translated, it gives CASSPGTSGRDTQYF.

V gene TRBV5-1 combines with J gene TRBJ2-3; maybe TRBD1 (6 bases). Trimming stripped 6 bases from V and 1 base from J, with 9 bases between. The V gene's germline CDR1 is SGHRS and CDR2 YFSETQ. The CDR3 is 13 amino acids. The CDR3 loop reads CASTDSRTDTQYF. CDR3 nucleotides: TGCGCCAGCACGGACAGCCGCACAGATACGCAGTATTTT. The full variable domain, with the rest looked up from reference TRBV5-1 and TRBJ2-3, is KAGVTQTPRYLIKTRGQQVTLSCSPISGHRSVSWYQQTPGQGLQFLFEYFSETQRNKGNFPGRFSGRQFSNSRSEMNVSTLELGDSALYLCASTDSRTDTQYFGPGTRLTVL.

This clonotype was counted ten times or more. V gene TRBV27 combines with J gene TRBJ1-4; weak D call: TRBD1 (5 bases). The V end lost 7 bases, the J end lost 4 bases, and 16 bases lay between the germline ends. The germline V gene encodes CDR1 MNHEY and CDR2 SMNVEV (reference sequence). The CDR3 extends over 15 amino acids. CDR3 sequence: CASTSRRGGNEKLFF. CDR3 sequence (DNA): TGTGCCAGCACGTCCCGTCGGGGCGGTAATGAAAAACTGTTTTTT.

The table lists this clonotype with many counts. The chain recombines TRBV11-2 with TRBJ2-7; maybe TRBD2 (6 bases). Trimming removed 0 bases from V and 2 bases from J, with 8 bases in between. The CDR3 contains 14 residues. Germline V gene data show CDR1 as SGHAT and CDR2 as FQNNGV. The CDR3 DNA reads TGTGCCAGCAGCTTAGAGCGGGGCACCTACGAGCAGTACTTC. Amino acid sequence: CASSLERGTYEQYF.

Ten or more counts support this clonotype. V is TRBV27 and J is TRBJ2-3; no reliable D call. The CDR3 covers 12 residues. V lost 10 bases and J 4 bases, leaving 12 bases between the germline ends. Looked up from germline, CDR1 is MNHEY and CDR2 is SMNVEV (reference sequence). The CDR3 sequence is CATITSADTQYF. CDR3 DNA: TGTGCCACCATTACCTCCGCAGATACGCAGTATTTT.

This clonotype was recorded many times. The chain is built from TRBV28 and TRBJ2-7, with 9 bases that match TRBD1. Germline-derived CDR1 and CDR2 are MDHEN and SYDVKM. The V gene end was trimmed by 5 bases and the J gene end by 5 bases; junction bases not matched to a gene: 10. The CDR3 has 15 residues. CDR3 residues: CASSPGGQGHHEQYF. The DNA of the CDR3 is TGTGCCAGCAGTCCGGGGGGACAGGGTCACCACGAGCAGTACTTC.

This clonotype occurred many times. This sequence joins TRBV5-6 and TRBJ2-7, with 12 bases aligning to TRBD1. The CDR3 spans 15 residues. Trimming cost V 3 bases and J 5 bases; bases outside gene matches: 6. Germline V gene sequence: CDR1 SGHDT, CDR2 YYEEEE. The CDR3 DNA follows: TGTGCCAGCAGCTGGGGACAGGGGGCGAAGAACGAGCAGTACGTC. This sequence encodes CASSWGQGAKNEQYV.

This clonotype was counted a few times. This chain connects TRBV27 to TRBJ2-1; D remains ambiguous. With 4 bases removed from V and 5 bases from J, the gap between germline ends came to 9 bases. Per germline, CDR1 MNHEY and CDR2 SMNVEV (reference sequence). The CDR3 spans 13 residues. The CDR3 spells CASSSAGNNEQFF. DNA for the CDR3: TGTGCCAGCAGTTCCGCAGGAAACAATGAGCAGTTCTTC.

This clonotype ranks as medium-sized. This chain's CDR3 is CSARSSANQPQHF. The CDR3 nucleotides read TGCAGTGCTAGAAGCTCTGCCAATCAGCCCCAGCATTTT. The genes are TRBV20-1 and TRBJ1-5; the D is unclear. The CDR3 spans 13 residues. The V gene lost 2 bases and the J gene lost 3 bases, with 8 bases spanning the gap. CDR1 and CDR2 from the germline V gene are DFQATT and SNEGSKA (reference sequence).

This clonotype was seen many times. The chain recombines TRBV12-3 or TRBV12-4 with TRBJ2-3, with a tentative D call TRBD1 (5 bases). With 7 bases removed from V and 1 base from J, the gap between germline ends came to 12 bases. The CDR3 covers 14 residues. Written as DNA, the CDR3 is TGTGCCAGCACCCAGGGTTCGGGCACAGATACGCAGTATTTT. Its protein is CASTQGSGTDTQYF.

This clonotype was detected ten times or more. The CDR3: CAIRPGTGEGQGRNTIYF. The CDR3 bases are TGTGCCATCAGACCCGGGACAGGAGAGGGACAAGGGAGAAACACCATATATTTT. This chain joins TRBV10-3 and TRBJ1-3, with 8 bases fitting TRBD1. Germline V lookup: CDR1 ENHRY, CDR2 SYGVKD. V lost 6 bases and J lost 5; bases outside the gene matches: 18. The CDR3 length is 18 residues.

This clonotype is medium-sized by share. The rearrangement links TRBV20-1 to TRBJ2-3; maybe TRBD2 (6 bases). This CDR3 is 15 amino acids long. CDR1 is DFQATT, CDR2 SNEGSKA, per germline (reference sequence). The V gene lost 6 bases and the J gene lost 2 bases, with 18 bases spanning the gap. CDR3: CSAPGLLGYTDTQYF. CDR3 in DNA: TGCAGTGCGCCGGGACTTCTCGGATACACAGATACGCAGTATTTT.

This clonotype was counted many times. The chain links TRBV20-1 to TRBJ2-7; D may be TRBD2 (8 bases). CDR1 is DFQATT and CDR2 is SNEGSKA in the germline V gene (reference sequence). The CDR3 loop spans 14 amino acids. Trimming left V 6 bases short and J 2 bases short, with 17 bases between. This CDR3 reads CSANGRDRTYEQYF. The CDR3 DNA follows: TGCAGTGCCAACGGGAGGGACAGAACCTACGAGCAGTACTTC.

In this sample, this clonotype is medium-sized (0.01 to 0.1%). The J gene is TRBJ1-1, the V gene TRBV12-3 or TRBV12-4; D is uncertain. This CDR3 has 14 residues. Trimming took off 6 bases at V and 4 bases at J, with 15 bases between the two ends. The CDR3 sequence: CASSKHTDGTEAFF. The CDR3 coding sequence is TGTGCCAGCAGCAAACACACCGATGGCACTGAAGCTTTCTTT.

This clonotype was observed a handful of times. The rearrangement links TRBV27 to TRBJ1-1; tentative D call: TRBD1 (6 bases). Germline V CDR1 and CDR2: MNHEY, SMNVEV (reference sequence). Trimming removed 6 bases at V and 4 bases at J, with 12 bases between. This CDR3 is 13 amino acids long. The CDR3 DNA reads as TGTGCCAGCAGCGACAGGACCTCCACTGAAGCTTTCTTT. Its protein is CASSDRTSTEAFF.

This clonotype was seen only a few times. This CDR3 is missing its conserved last phenylalanine or tryptophan, likely due to a read error. The chain couples TRBV4-1 to TRBJ2-2; perhaps TRBD1 as D (5 bases). Germline lookup yields CDR1 MGHRA and CDR2 YSYEKL. V was pared by 1 base and J by 6 bases, with 18 bases between. The CDR3 loop spans 17 amino acids. The CDR3 here is CASSQVHQGVLAGELFN. CDR3 nucleotides: TGCGCCAGCAGCCAAGTGCATCAGGGCGTTCTGGCCGGGGAGCTGTTTAAT.

The sample holds many counts of this clonotype. The V call is TRBV6-5, the J call TRBJ2-3; no reliable D call. V dropped 4 bases and J dropped 1 base, with 6 bases sitting between them. The CDR3 is 13 amino acids. CDR1 and CDR2 from the germline V gene are MNHEY and SVGAGI. CDR3 in DNA: TGTGCCAGCAGTTCTATTGGCACAGATACGCAGTATTTT. This sequence encodes CASSSIGTDTQYF.

Ten or more counts support this clonotype. V and J are TRBV7-6 and TRBJ1-4; D gene ambiguous. The CDR3 contains 14 residues. Trimming shortened V by 5 bases and J by 8 bases, and 15 bases separated the two germline ends. The germline gives CDR1 SGHVS, CDR2 FNYEAQ. Written as DNA, the CDR3 is TGTGCCAGCAGCCCGACCGGCCCACGAGAAAAACTGTTTTTT. Translated: CASSPTGPREKLFF.